Below, 28 T cell receptor beta chains from the same sample are listed, as sequenced in a study of CD8+CD57+ T cells in acquired aplastic anemia. The TCR beta profiling, which covered VDJ combination and CDR3 sequence, was carried out using genomic DNA as the template. TCRdb passed the reads through MiXCR, listing each CDR3 protein once. The sample has 190,000 or so distinct CDR3 sequences; 48% are singletons. Individuals selected for sequencing had exhibited CD8+CD57+ cell expansion on flow cytometry. The specimen sequenced was sorted CD4+, CD8+, or CD8+CD57+ T cells (not recorded which) from PBMCs. Every receptor here comes from a human donor with aplastic anemia.

This sequence joins TRBV24-1 and TRBJ2-1, with 10 bases matching TRBD1. Germline V gene data show CDR1 as KGHDR and CDR2 as SFDVKD. This CDR3 is 14 amino acids long. V lost 5 bases and J lost 5; bases outside the gene matches: 2. The CDR3 region is CATSGGTGDNEQFF. In nucleotides, the CDR3 is TGTGCCACCAGTGGCGGGACAGGGGACAATGAGCAGTTCTTC.

The chain links TRBV6-1 to TRBJ1-6; TRBD1 agrees at 9 bases. CDR3 size: 16 residues. After removal of 6 bases from V and 8 bases from J, the junction contained 11 bases not matched to a gene. Germline assignment: CDR1 MNHNS and CDR2 SASEGT. This CDR3 reads CASSHRDRVGYSPLHF. In nucleotides, the CDR3 is TGTGCCAGCAGCCACCGGGACAGGGTGGGGTATTCACCCCTCCACTTT.

Ten or more counts support this clonotype. The chain is built from TRBV28 and TRBJ1-4; D is ambiguous. Germline values: CDR1 MDHEN, CDR2 SYDVKM. V was clipped by 7 bases and J by 0 bases, with 9 bases between them. CDR3 length: 14 residues. The CDR3 here is CASTGVATNEKLFF. DNA for the CDR3: TGTGCCAGCACCGGAGTTGCAACTAATGAAAAACTGTTTTTT. Based on the CDR3 plus reference TRBV28 and TRBJ1-4, the full variable domain is DVKVTQSSRYLVKRTGEKVFLECVQDMDHENMFWYRQDPGLGLRLIYFSYDVKMKEKGDIPEGYSVSREKKERFSLILESASTNQTSMYLCASTGVATNEKLFFGSGTQLSVL.

Note on this clonotype: A clone one base away is much larger, so this may be a read error. J is TRBJ1-2 and V is TRBV5-1, with D maybe TRBD1 (6 bases). CDR1 is SGHRS and CDR2 is YFSETQ in the germline V gene. The CDR3 totals 13 residues. CDR3 nucleotide sequence: TGCGCCAGCAGCTTGGATGGGGGCTATGGCGACACCTTC. Its translation: CASSLDGGYGDTF.

The gene calls are TRBV6-1 and TRBJ2-2; D gene ambiguous. CDR1 is MNHNS, CDR2 SASEGT, per germline. This CDR3 contains 13 residues. The ends were cut back, 7 bases at V and 0 bases at J, with 6 bases in the middle. DNA for the CDR3: TGTGCCAGCATACGGTCGAACACCGGGGAGCTGTTTTTT. It translates to CASIRSNTGELFF.

The table lists this clonotype with many counts. This chain connects TRBV2 to TRBJ2-6, with D unresolved. CDR3 length: 16 amino acids. Looked up from germline, CDR1 is SNHLY and CDR2 is FYNNEI. The V end was cut by 7 bases, the J end by 2 bases, with 15 bases between. DNA of the CDR3: TGTGCCAGCAAGATAGACCCGACTGCTGGGGCCAACGTCCTGACTTTC. This translates into CASKIDPTAGANVLTF.

At least ten counts were recorded for this clonotype. The chain recombines TRBV12-3 or TRBV12-4 with TRBJ2-2; 7 bases align to TRBD2. V gave up 3 bases and J gave up 4 bases; unmatched junction bases: 5. CDR3 size: 15 residues. CDR3 sequence (DNA): TGTGCCAGCAGTTTTATGCCGGGGGGCACCGGGGAGCTGTTTTTT. Translating gives CASSFMPGGTGELFF.

In its sample, this clonotype was seen a few times. V gene TRBV19 combines with J gene TRBJ2-7; D is possibly TRBD1 (5 bases). The V gene lost 5 bases and the J gene lost 3 bases, with 11 bases spanning the gap. Germline CDR1 reads LNHDA; CDR2 reads SQIVND (reference sequence). The CDR3 has 13 residues. The CDR3 DNA reads as TGTGCCAGTAGTGCCTGGACATTCTACGAGCAGTACTTC. This translates into CASSAWTFYEQYF.

This clonotype has a count of ten or more. This chain links TRBV6-2 or TRBV6-3 with TRBJ2-5, with D possibly being TRBD1 or TRBD2 (6 bases each). In germline, CDR1 is MNHEY, CDR2 SVGEGT. Trimming took off 5 bases at V and 1 base at J, with 8 bases between the two ends. This CDR3 is built from 13 residues. Written as DNA, the CDR3 is TGTGCCAGCAGTCGGGGGCGCCAAGAGACCCAGTACTTC. Protein sequence: CASSRGRQETQYF.

The CDR3 sequence: CASSELQGSYGYTF. In DNA, the CDR3 is TGTGCCAGCAGTGAATTACAGGGGAGCTATGGCTACACCTTC. This chain links TRBV6-1 with TRBJ1-2; 7 nucleotides match TRBD1. Trimming cost V 2 bases and J 4 bases; bases outside gene matches: 4. The V gene's germline CDR1 is MNHNS and CDR2 SASEGT. The CDR3 contains 14 residues.

In its sample, this clonotype was seen many times. The V and J genes are TRBV6-1 and TRBJ1-3, with D possibly matching TRBD1 (6 bases). The germline V gene has CDR1 MNHNS and CDR2 SASEGT. This CDR3 is built from 12 residues. V gave up 6 bases and J gave up 7 bases, with 10 bases separating them. CDR3 in amino acids: CASRPGANTIYF. In nucleotides, the CDR3 is TGTGCCAGCAGGCCAGGGGCGAACACCATATATTTT.

The rearrangement joins TRBV20-1 to TRBJ1-2; D not certain. V dropped 1 base and J dropped 4 bases, with 10 bases sitting between them. This CDR3 has 13 residues. The germline CDR1 and CDR2 sequences are DFQATT and SNEGSKA (reference sequence). CDR3 amino acids: CSARGFETYGYTF. In DNA form, the CDR3 reads TGCAGTGCTAGAGGTTTCGAAACCTATGGCTACACCTTC.

A remark on this clonotype: The junction differs from germline at one of its ends, possibly a read error. The CDR3: CAGSSGTVEQYF. The CDR3 bases are TGTGCCGGCAGCTCCGGGACGGTCGAGCAGTACTTC. The chain recombines TRBV7-2 with TRBJ2-7; D may correspond to TRBD1 or TRBD2 (5 bases each). CDR1 and CDR2 (germline): SGHTA, FQGNSA. This CDR3 is built from 12 residues.

This clonotype was counted many times. V and J are TRBV4-1 and TRBJ2-7; a weak D match, TRBD1 (5 bases). Trimming took 5 bases from V and 7 from J, leaving 12 bases between them. The CDR3 spans 12 residues. The germline gives CDR1 MGHRA, CDR2 YSYEKL. The CDR3 loop reads CASSFRVGEQYF. CDR3 nucleotides: TGCGCCAGCAGCTTCAGGGTGGGGGAGCAGTACTTC.

Ten or more counts support this clonotype. V gene TRBV19 combines with J gene TRBJ1-1; D is perhaps TRBD1 (5 bases). This CDR3 has 16 amino acids. V lost 6 bases, J lost 0 bases, and 17 bases lay in between. The germline V gene has CDR1 LNHDA and CDR2 SQIVND (reference sequence). Here the CDR3 reads CASSKGQRPMNTEAFF. The CDR3 nucleotides are TGTGCCAGTAGCAAGGGGCAGAGACCGATGAACACTGAAGCTTTCTTT.

This clonotype was detected many times. V is TRBV6-5 and J is TRBJ2-3; D is ambiguous. CDR1 is MNHEY, CDR2 SVGAGI, per germline. The ends were cut back, 5 bases at V and 6 bases at J, with 6 bases in the middle. This CDR3 has 11 residues. The CDR3 reads CASSNFDTQYF. The DNA of the CDR3 is TGTGCCAGCAGTAATTTCGATACGCAGTATTTT.

The V gene is TRBV14, the J gene TRBJ1-1; D unclear. V gave up 0 bases and J gave up 4 bases, with 6 bases separating them. Germline lookup yields CDR1 SGHDN and CDR2 FVKESK. The CDR3 contains 13 residues. CDR3 region: CASSQERSTEAFF. CDR3 coding DNA: TGTGCCAGCAGCCAAGAACGGTCCACTGAAGCTTTCTTT.

This clonotype was recorded at least ten times. The V and J genes are TRBV3-1 and TRBJ1-2; D gene unclear. From germline, CDR1 is LGHDT and CDR2 YNNKEL (reference sequence). Deletions cut 4 bases from V and 4 bases from J, with 16 bases between. The CDR3 is 15 residues long. CDR3 DNA sequence: TGTGCCAGCAGCCCCTCCCGTGTGGGATTCTATGGCTACACCTTC. The encoded protein is CASSPSRVGFYGYTF. The whole variable domain, remainder taken from reference TRBV3-1 and TRBJ1-2, is DTAVSQTPKYLVTQMGNDKSIKCEQNLGHDTMYWYKQDSKKFLKIMFSYNNKELIINETVPNRFSPKSPDKAHLNLHINSLELGDSAVYFCASSPSRVGFYGYTFGSGTRLTVV.

This clonotype was detected many times. The V and J genes are TRBV5-4 and TRBJ2-3; D gene uncertain. Trimming cost V 4 bases and J 4 bases, with 7 bases left between them. This CDR3 has 12 residues. Per the germline V gene, CDR1 is SGHNT and CDR2 is YYREEE (reference sequence). The DNA for the CDR3 is TGTGCCAGCAGCGTGAGCCCAGATACGCAGTATTTT. As protein: CASSVSPDTQYF.

This clonotype was observed many times. CDR3 loop: CASKAGRFDYGYTF. The CDR3 DNA sequence: TGTGCCAGCAAGGCAGGGCGGTTTGACTATGGCTACACCTTC. This chain joins TRBV6-4 and TRBJ1-2, with a possible D match to TRBD1 (5 bases). The germline V and J ends were trimmed by 7 bases and 3 bases, with 15 bases remaining between them. This CDR3 region has 14 residues. CDR1 is MRHNA and CDR2 is SNTAGT in the germline V gene.

The chain uses TRBV4-1 and TRBJ1-2, with no clear D. Between the trimmed V and J ends, which lost 0 bases and 0 bases, there was a span of 8 bases. Germline-derived CDR1 and CDR2 are MGHRA and YSYEKL. The CDR3 consists of 15 residues. The CDR3 DNA reads as TGCGCCAGCAGCCAAGATTGGGGAGCTAACTATGGCTACACCTTC. Its protein is CASSQDWGANYGYTF.

V is TRBV10-3 and J is TRBJ2-7, with a weak D call TRBD1 (5 bases). The CDR3 covers 16 residues. CDR1 and CDR2 (germline): ENHRY, SYGVKD. V lost 3 bases, J lost 5 bases, and 20 bases lay in between. This CDR3 reads CAISDQGGAFFNEQYF. The CDR3 region has the DNA TGTGCCATCAGTGACCAAGGTGGGGCTTTTTTTAACGAGCAGTACTTC.

This clonotype was seen many times. The chain has TRBV10-3 and TRBJ1-1, with TRBD1 identical over 9 bases. The CDR3 spans 15 residues. In germline, CDR1 is ENHRY, CDR2 SYGVKD. V gave up 2 bases and J gave up 5 bases; unmatched junction bases: 6. Here the CDR3 DNA reads TGTGCCATCAGTGAGGCGGGACAGGGTAAAACTGAAGCTTTCTTT. Its translation is CAISEAGQGKTEAFF.

The J gene is TRBJ1-1, the V gene TRBV19, with D unclear. The V and J ends lost 5 bases and 1 base respectively, with 11 bases between them. Per germline, CDR1 LNHDA and CDR2 SQIVND (reference sequence). The CDR3 is made up of 14 amino acids. The DNA of the CDR3 is TGTGCCAGTAGTTTTCTAGATTCGAACACTGAAGCTTTCTTT. Protein sequence: CASSFLDSNTEAFF.

This clonotype was found once. This chain uses TRBV9 with TRBJ2-5; 10 bases are shared with TRBD1. The CDR3 covers 15 residues. CDR1 and CDR2 from the germline V gene are SGDLS and YYNGEE. V dropped 4 bases and J dropped 4; count of bases not matched to a gene: 7. Here the CDR3 reads CASSLGTGVVETQYF. The CDR3, as DNA: TGTGCCAGCAGCCTGGGGACAGGGGTAGTAGAGACCCAGTACTTC.

The V gene is TRBV20-1, the J gene TRBJ2-7; 9 bases match TRBD1. Germline V gene sequence: CDR1 DFQATT, CDR2 SNEGSKA (reference sequence). V shed 5 bases and J 6 bases; nucleotides not matched to a gene: 11. This CDR3 comprises 14 residues. CDR3 loop: CSAYSGTGSGEQYF. The CDR3 coding sequence is TGCAGTGCTTACTCCGGGACAGGGTCGGGCGAGCAGTACTTC.

A single count supports this clonotype. The chain employs TRBV18 and TRBJ2-1; D is undetermined. Germline V gene lookup returns CDR1 KGHSH and CDR2 LQKENI. The germline V and J ends were trimmed by 4 bases and 12 bases, with 13 bases remaining between them. CDR3 length: 12 residues. Written as DNA, the CDR3 is TGTGCCAGCTCACTAAAAGAAGGTGGGCAGTTCTTC. Its translation: CASSLKEGGQFF.

This sequence joins TRBV24-1 and TRBJ2-3; the D gene is possibly TRBD1 (6 bases). The CDR3 covers 16 residues. Trimming pared 6 bases from V and 0 bases from J, leaving 15 bases between. Germline loops: CDR1 KGHDR, CDR2 SFDVKD. The CDR3 sequence is CATSPGTRSSTDTQYF. The CDR3, as DNA: TGTGCCACCAGTCCCGGGACACGGTCTAGCACAGATACGCAGTATTTT.